Only a few counts were recorded for the clone carrying this TCR beta chain. As yet, its antigen is unknown. Every bit of the isolated RNA underwent reverse transcription, so sequencing read expressed TCRB transcripts. Using immunoSEQ multiplex PCR, the repertoire was profiled, and TCRdb retains in-frame clones only, with some absent. This sample carries some 250,000 clones, 14% of them seen once, and the ten largest clones take roughly 0.019%. This specimen belongs to a study of beta chain features in type 1 diabetes. Overall study findings and caveats: TCRB CDR3s were moderately but significantly shorter in Type 1 diabetes patients in all four CD4+ subsets.

CDR3 length: 15 amino acids. Germline V CDR1 and CDR2: SQVTM, ANQGSEA. V dropped 4 bases and J dropped 4; count of bases not matched to a gene: 7. Sorted populations were all over 95% pure. Material: naive CD4+ T cells from blood. The gene calls are TRBV29-1 and TRBJ2-1; 10 bases line up with TRBD1. The clonotype comes from a man aged 30-40 years with type 1 diabetes. The CDR3 DNA reads TGCAGCGTTGCCAAAGGGACAGGGGAGTACAATGAGCAGTTCTTC. Protein product: CSVAKGTGEYNEQFF.